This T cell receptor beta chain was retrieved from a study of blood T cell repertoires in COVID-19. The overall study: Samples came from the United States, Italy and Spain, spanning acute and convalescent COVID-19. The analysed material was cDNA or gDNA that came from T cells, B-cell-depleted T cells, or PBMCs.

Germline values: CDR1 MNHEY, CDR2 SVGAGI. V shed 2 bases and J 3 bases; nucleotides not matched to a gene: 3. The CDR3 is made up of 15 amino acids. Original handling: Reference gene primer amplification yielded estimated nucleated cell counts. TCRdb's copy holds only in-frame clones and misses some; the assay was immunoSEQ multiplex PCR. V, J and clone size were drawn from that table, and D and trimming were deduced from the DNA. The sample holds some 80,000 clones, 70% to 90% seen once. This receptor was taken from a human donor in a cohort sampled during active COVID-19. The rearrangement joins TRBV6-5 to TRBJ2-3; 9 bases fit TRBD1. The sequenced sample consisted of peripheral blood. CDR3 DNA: TGTGCCAGCAGTTACAGGGACAGGGCAACAGATACGCAGTATTTT. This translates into CASSYRDRATDTQYF.